Listed below are T cell receptor beta chains from one sample, sequenced in a study of blood T cell repertoires in COVID-19. The assay was immunoSEQ multiplex PCR, and TCRdb's table has in-frame clones only and misses some. The sample holds approximately 300,000 clones, around 82% seen once. The specimen sequenced was peripheral blood. The receptors stem from a woman aged 45-60 years with acute or convalescent COVID-19. CDR3s include the opening cysteine and the closing phenylalanine or tryptophan. D genes are given only for firm matches. For some rows the clone size is stated as once, few or many, or as a class when expanded; others skip it.

d_call	clone_size	j_call	v_call	cdr3_nt	cdr3_aa
-	-	TRBJ1-2	TRBV10-3	TGTGCCATCAGGCGGGGAGGGAGCGCAGGCAACTATGGCTACACCTTC	CAIRRGGSAGNYGYTF
-	-	TRBJ2-3	TRBV19	TGTGCCAGTAGTACCCCCCAGGGGGGAGTTGCAGATACGCAGTATTTT	CASSTPQGGVADTQYF
TRBD1	-	TRBJ1-2	TRBV10-3	TGTGCCATCCAGGGGGCAGCGGACTATGGCTACACCTTC	CAIQGAADYGYTF
TRBD1	-	TRBJ1-4	TRBV4-3	TGCGCCAGCAGCCAAGCGGACAGGGATAATGAAAAACTGTTTTTT	CASSQADRDNEKLFF
TRBD1	-	TRBJ1-2	TRBV7-9	TGTGCCAGCAGCTCCGGGACAGGGAACTATGGCTACACCTTC	CASSSGTGNYGYTF
-	-	TRBJ2-3	TRBV5-1	TGCGCCAGCAGCCTTCGACAGAACACAGATACGCAGTATTTT	CASSLRQNTDTQYF
TRBD1	-	TRBJ2-1	TRBV7-6	TGTGCCAGCAGCGGGGAAGGGGGCAACATAATCAATGAGCAGTTCTTC	CASSGEGGNIINEQFF
-	-	TRBJ2-3	TRBV3-1/TRBV3-2	TGTGCCAGCAGCCAACGACTTCTGAGGGGCACAGATACGCAGTATTTT	CASSQRLLRGTDTQYF
-	-	TRBJ1-2	TRBV5-1	TGCGCCAGCAGCCCATCTAGCCCTAACTATGGCTACACCTTC	CASSPSSPNYGYTF
-	-	TRBJ1-2	TRBV28	TGTGCCAGCAGTTTAAGGCCCCCGGGCTATGGCTACACCTTC	CASSLRPPGYGYTF
-	-	TRBJ2-3	TRBV24-1	TGTGCCACCAGCCCTGCAGGGTCCCGGGCAGATACGCAGTATTTT	CATSPAGSRADTQYF
-	-	TRBJ2-1	TRBV5-4	TGTGCCAGCAGCGCGCAGGGGACGATCAATGAGCAGTTCTTC	CASSAQGTINEQFF
-	few	TRBJ1-4	TRBV19	TGTGCCAGTAGCCCTAACAGGGATGAAAAACTGTTTTTT	CASSPNRDEKLFF
-	-	TRBJ2-2	TRBV5-4	TGTGCCAGCAGCTTGGCCGTCGCGAACACCGGGGAGCTGTTTTTT	CASSLAVANTGELFF
TRBD2	-	TRBJ2-1	TRBV28	TGTGCCAGCACTGGGAGGGCCCTAGTCTATGAGCAGTTCTTC	CASTGRALVYEQFF
TRBD1	-	TRBJ2-6	TRBV4-3	TGCGCCAGCAGCCAAGGGACAGGGTACTCTGGGGCCAACGTCCTGACTTTC	CASSQGTGYSGANVLTF
-	-	TRBJ1-2	TRBV7-2	TGTGCCAGCAGCTCCTGGACAGAGGTCTATGGCTACACCTTC	CASSSWTEVYGYTF
-	-	TRBJ1-1	TRBV5-4	TGTGCCAGCAGCTTGGCGACAGGCGCAAACACTGAAGCTTTCTTT	CASSLATGANTEAFF
TRBD1	-	TRBJ2-1	TRBV3-1/TRBV3-2	TGTGCCAGCAGTCCAAGTGTCCGACAGGGAAATGAGCAGTTCTTC	CASSPSVRQGNEQFF
-	-	TRBJ2-3	TRBV11-3	TGTGCCAGCGGCGGGGGCGGGGATACGCAGTATTTT	CASGGGGDTQYF
-	-	TRBJ1-5	TRBV6-1	TGTGCCAGCAGTGACGGGGAGGGCAGAACCAAACTGGGAGATCAGCCCCAGCATTTT	CASSDGEGRTKLGDQPQHF
-	few	TRBJ1-3	TRBV30	TGTGCCTGGAGTGTGGCGGGTGTCTCTGGAAACACCATATATTTT	CAWSVAGVSGNTIYF
TRBD1	-	TRBJ1-6	TRBV2	TGTGCCAGCAGTGCAGGGGGTAATTCACCCCTCCACTTT	CASSAGGNSPLHF
-	-	TRBJ2-5	TRBV1	TGCACCAGCAGCCAAGAGGGGCCTCCGAGGGAGACCCAGTACTTC	CTSSQEGPPRETQYF
-	-	TRBJ2-1	TRBV5-1	TGCGCCAGCAGCAGTTTAGGAGCGGCCAATGAGCAGTTCTTC	CASSSLGAANEQFF
TRBD1	-	TRBJ1-6	TRBV5-1	TGCGCCAGCAGCTGGGGACAGGGGTTCGATTCACCCCTCCACTTT	CASSWGQGFDSPLHF
TRBD1	-	TRBJ1-5	TRBV10-3	TGTGCCATCAGGAGGGACAGGGAAAGCAATCAGCCCCAGCATTTT	CAIRRDRESNQPQHF
-	-	TRBJ2-6	TRBV5-6	TGTGCCAGCAGCTTGGTGGCCGTCTCTGGGGCCAACGTCCTGACTTTC	CASSLVAVSGANVLTF
-	few	TRBJ1-1	TRBV5-1	TGCGCCAGCAGCTTGGCGGGGGGCGAGGGGACAGCTTTCTTT	CASSLAGGEGTAFF
-	-	TRBJ1-5	TRBV2	TGTGCCAGCAGTGGCCGGGGGAATCAGCCCCAGCATTTT	CASSGRGNQPQHF
-	-	TRBJ2-2	TRBV5-1	TGCGCCAGCAGCGATCCGGGAGACGCCGGGGAGCTGTTTTTT	CASSDPGDAGELFF
TRBD1	-	TRBJ1-6	TRBV12-5	TGTGCTAGTGGACAGATTCTTGACAGGGGATATAATTCACCCCTCCACTTT	CASGQILDRGYNSPLHF
TRBD1	-	TRBJ1-2	TRBV5-6	TGTGCCAGCAGCTTAGGGACAGCGGCCTATGGCTACACCTTC	CASSLGTAAYGYTF
-	-	TRBJ2-1	TRBV14	TGTGCCAGCAGCCAAGATCAACTCAATGAGCAGTTCTTC	CASSQDQLNEQFF
TRBD1	few	TRBJ1-5	TRBV29-1	TGCAGCGTGGGGGACAGCAAGGGCAATCAGCCCCAGCATTTT	CSVGDSKGNQPQHF
-	-	TRBJ2-1	TRBV25-1	TGTGCCAGCAGTGACGCGGGAACCTACAATGAGCAGTTCTTC	CASSDAGTYNEQFF
TRBD1	-	TRBJ1-4	TRBV6-5	TGTGCCAGCAGTTCAGGGGGAGCAACTAATGAAAAACTGTTTTTT	CASSSGGATNEKLFF